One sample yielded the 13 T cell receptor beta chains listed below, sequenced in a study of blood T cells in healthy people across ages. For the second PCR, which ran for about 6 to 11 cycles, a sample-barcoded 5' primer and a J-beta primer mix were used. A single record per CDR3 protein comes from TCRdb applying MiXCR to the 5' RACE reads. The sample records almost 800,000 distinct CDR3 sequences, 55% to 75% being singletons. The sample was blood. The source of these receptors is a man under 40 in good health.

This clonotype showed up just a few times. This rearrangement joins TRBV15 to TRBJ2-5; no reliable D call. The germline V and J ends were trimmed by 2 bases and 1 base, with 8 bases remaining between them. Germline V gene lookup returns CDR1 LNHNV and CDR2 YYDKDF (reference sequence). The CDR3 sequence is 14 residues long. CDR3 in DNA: TGTGCCACCAGCAGAAGCCAGGTCCAAGAGACCCAGTACTTC. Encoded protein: CATSRSQVQETQYF.

Written as DNA, the CDR3 is TGTGCCAGCAGCATGGGACAGGGATACAATGAGCAGTTCTTC. Its translation: CASSMGQGYNEQFF. This chain connects TRBV13 to TRBJ2-1, with 9 nucleotides matching TRBD1. Per germline, CDR1 PRHDT and CDR2 FYEKMQ (reference sequence). The V segment lost 5 bases and the J segment 4 bases; nucleotides outside the gene matches: 3. The CDR3 totals 14 residues.

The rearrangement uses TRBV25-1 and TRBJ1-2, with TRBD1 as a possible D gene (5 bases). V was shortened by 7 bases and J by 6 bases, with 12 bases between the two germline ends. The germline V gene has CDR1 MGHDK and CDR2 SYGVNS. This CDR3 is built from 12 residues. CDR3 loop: CASTYGGDGYTF. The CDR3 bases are TGTGCCAGCACCTATGGGGGTGATGGCTACACCTTC.

The CDR3, as DNA: TGTGCCAGCAGTAAGGGACTAGCGTGGTCCTACAATGAGCAGTACTTC. It specifies CASSKGLAWSYNEQYF. This sequence joins TRBV7-3 and TRBJ2-1, with 10 bases identical to TRBD2. The J call is uncertain, as TRBJ2-7 better fits the DNA end. The CDR3 loop spans 16 amino acids. The germline gives CDR1 SGHTA, CDR2 FQGTGA.

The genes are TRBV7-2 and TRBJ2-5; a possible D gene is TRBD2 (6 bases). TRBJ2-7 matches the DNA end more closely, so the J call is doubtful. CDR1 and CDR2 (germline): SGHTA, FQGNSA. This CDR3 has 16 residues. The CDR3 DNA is TGTGCCAGCAGCTTAGGGTATGTCGGAGGGGACTACGAGCAGTACTTC. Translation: CASSLGYVGGDYEQYF.

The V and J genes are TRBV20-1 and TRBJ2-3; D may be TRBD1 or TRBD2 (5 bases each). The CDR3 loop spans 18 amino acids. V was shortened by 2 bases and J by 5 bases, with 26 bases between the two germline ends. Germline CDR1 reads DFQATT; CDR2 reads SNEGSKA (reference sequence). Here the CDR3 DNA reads TGCAGTGCTAGAACCCCAAATGGACCAGCCGGGGCGGTAGATACGCAGTATTTT. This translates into CSARTPNGPAGAVDTQYF.

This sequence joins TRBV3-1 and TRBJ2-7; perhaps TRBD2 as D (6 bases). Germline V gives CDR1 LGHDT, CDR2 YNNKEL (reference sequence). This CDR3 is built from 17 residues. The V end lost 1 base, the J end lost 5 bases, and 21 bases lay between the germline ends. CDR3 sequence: CASSQGGESGRRDEQYF. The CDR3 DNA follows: TGTGCCAGCAGCCAAGGGGGGGAATCTGGTCGGCGGGACGAGCAGTACTTC.

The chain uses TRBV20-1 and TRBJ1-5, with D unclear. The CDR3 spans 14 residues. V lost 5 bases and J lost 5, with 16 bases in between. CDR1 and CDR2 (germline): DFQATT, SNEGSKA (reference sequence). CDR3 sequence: CSARASFLDQPQHF. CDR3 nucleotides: TGCAGTGCTCGGGCAAGTTTTCTGGATCAGCCCCAGCATTTT.

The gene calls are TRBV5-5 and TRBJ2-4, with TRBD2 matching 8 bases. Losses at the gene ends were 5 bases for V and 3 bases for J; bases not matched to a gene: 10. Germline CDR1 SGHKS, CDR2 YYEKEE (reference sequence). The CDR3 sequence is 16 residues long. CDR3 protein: CASRPGTSLGKNIQYF. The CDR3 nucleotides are TGTGCCAGCAGGCCCGGGACTAGTCTTGGCAAAAACATTCAGTACTTC.

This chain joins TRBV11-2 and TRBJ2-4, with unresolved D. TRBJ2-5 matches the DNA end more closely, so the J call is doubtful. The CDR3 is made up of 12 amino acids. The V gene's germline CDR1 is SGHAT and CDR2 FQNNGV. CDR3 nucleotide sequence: TGTGCCAGCAGCTTACAGCCAGAGACCCAGTACTTC. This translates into CASSLQPETQYF.

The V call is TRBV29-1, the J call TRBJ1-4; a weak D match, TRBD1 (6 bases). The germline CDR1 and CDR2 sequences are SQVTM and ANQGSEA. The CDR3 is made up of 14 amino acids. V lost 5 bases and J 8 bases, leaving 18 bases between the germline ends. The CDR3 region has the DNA TGCAGCGTTTTCTCCGGGACATTGGGGGAAAAACTGTTTTTT. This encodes CSVFSGTLGEKLFF.

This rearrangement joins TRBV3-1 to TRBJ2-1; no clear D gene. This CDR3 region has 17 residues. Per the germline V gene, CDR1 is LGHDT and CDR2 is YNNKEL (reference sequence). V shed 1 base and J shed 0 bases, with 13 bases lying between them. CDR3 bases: TGTGCCAGCAGCCAAGGCAAGGCGAGGAGCTCCTACAATGAGCAGTTCTTC. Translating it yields CASSQGKARSSYNEQFF.

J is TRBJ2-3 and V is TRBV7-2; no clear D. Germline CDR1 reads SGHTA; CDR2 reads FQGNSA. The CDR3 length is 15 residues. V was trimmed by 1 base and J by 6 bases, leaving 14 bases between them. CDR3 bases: TGTGCCAGCAGCTTAGGAGTCCGGCGAAATGATACGCAGTATTTT. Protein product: CASSLGVRRNDTQYF.